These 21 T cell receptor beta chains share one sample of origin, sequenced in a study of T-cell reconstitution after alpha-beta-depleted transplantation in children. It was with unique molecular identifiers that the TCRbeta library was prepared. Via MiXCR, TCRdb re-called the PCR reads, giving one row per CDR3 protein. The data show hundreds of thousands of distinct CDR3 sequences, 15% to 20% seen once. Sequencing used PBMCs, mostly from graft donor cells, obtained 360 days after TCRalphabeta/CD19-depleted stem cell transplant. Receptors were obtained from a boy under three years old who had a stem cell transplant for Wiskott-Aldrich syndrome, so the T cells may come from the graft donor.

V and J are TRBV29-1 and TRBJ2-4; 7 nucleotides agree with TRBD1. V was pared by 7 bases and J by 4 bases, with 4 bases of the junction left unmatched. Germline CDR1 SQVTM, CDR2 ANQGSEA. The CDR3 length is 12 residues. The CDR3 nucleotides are TGCAGCGCCATACAGGGGAAAAACATTCAGTACTTC. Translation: CSAIQGKNIQYF.

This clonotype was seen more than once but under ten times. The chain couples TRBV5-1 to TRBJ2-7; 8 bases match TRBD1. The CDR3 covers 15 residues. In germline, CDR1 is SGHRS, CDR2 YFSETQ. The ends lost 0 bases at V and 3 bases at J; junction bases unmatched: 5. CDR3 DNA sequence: TGCGCCAGCAGCTTGGGGACAGGGAGCATCTACGAGCAGTACTTC. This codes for CASSLGTGSIYEQYF. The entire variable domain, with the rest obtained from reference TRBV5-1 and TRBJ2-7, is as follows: KAGVTQTPRYLIKTRGQQVTLSCSPISGHRSVSWYQQTPGQGLQFLFEYFSETQRNKGNFPGRFSGRQFSNSRSEMNVSTLELGDSALYLCASSLGTGSIYEQYFGPGTRLTVT.

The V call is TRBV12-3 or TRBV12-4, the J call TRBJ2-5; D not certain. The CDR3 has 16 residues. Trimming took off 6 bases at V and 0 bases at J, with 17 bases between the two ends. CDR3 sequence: CASSQMVPLHQETQYF. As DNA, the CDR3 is TGTGCCAGCAGCCAGATGGTGCCCCTGCACCAAGAGACCCAGTACTTC.

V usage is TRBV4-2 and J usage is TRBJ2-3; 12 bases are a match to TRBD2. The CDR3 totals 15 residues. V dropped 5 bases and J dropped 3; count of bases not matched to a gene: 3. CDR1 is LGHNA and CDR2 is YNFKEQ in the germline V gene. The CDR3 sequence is CASSRTSGVTDTQYF. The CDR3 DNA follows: TGTGCCAGCAGCAGGACTAGCGGGGTTACAGATACGCAGTATTTT.

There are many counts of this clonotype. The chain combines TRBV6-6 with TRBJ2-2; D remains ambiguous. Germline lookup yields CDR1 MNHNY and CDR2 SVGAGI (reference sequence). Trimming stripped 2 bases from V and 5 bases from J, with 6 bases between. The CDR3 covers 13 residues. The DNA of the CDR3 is TGTGCCAGCAGTTACCCTTTGACCGGGGAGCTGTTTTTT. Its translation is CASSYPLTGELFF.

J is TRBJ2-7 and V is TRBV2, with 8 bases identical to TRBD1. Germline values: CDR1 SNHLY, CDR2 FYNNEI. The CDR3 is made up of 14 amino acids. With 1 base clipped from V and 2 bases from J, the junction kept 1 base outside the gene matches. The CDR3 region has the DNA TGTGCCAGCAGTGAAGGGACAGGGACCTACGAGCAGTACTTC. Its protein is CASSEGTGTYEQYF.

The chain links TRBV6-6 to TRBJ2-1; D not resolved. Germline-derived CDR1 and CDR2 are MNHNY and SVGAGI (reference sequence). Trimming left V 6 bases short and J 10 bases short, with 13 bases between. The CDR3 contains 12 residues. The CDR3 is CASSRSTPEQFF. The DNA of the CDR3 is TGTGCCAGCAGCCGCTCGACACCAGAGCAGTTCTTC.

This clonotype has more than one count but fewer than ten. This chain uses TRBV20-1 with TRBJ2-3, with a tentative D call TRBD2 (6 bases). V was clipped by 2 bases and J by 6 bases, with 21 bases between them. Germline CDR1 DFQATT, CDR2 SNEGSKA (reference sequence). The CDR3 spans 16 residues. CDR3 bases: TGCAGTGCTAGAATGTGGCCGGGACTGGGGACGGATACGCAGTATTTT. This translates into CSARMWPGLGTDTQYF.

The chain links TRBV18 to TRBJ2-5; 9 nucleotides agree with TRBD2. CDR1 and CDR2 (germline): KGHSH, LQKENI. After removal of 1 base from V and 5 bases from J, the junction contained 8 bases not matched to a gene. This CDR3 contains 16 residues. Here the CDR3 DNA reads TGTGCCAGCTCACCACTGGCGTCTAGCGGGGCGGAGACCCAGTACTTC. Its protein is CASSPLASSGAETQYF.

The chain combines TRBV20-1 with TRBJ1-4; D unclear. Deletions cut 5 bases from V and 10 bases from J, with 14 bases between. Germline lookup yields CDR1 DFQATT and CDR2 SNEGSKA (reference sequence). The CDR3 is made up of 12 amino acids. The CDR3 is CSARPILGKLFF. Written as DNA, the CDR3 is TGCAGTGCTCGCCCTATCTTGGGAAAACTGTTTTTT.

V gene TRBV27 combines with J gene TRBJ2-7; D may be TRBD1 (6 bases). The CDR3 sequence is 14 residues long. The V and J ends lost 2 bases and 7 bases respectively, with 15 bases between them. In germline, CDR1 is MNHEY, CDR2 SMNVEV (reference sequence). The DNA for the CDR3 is TGTGCCAGCAGTTTACCCGGACAGCTTCGAGAGCAGTACTTC. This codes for CASSLPGQLREQYF.

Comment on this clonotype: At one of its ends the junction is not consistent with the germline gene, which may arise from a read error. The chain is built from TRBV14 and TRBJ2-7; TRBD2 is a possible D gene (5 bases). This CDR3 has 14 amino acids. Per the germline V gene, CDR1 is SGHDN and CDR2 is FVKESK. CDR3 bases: TGTGCCAGCATCCAAGATCGAGGGCGTTACGAGCAGTACTTC. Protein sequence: CASIQDRGRYEQYF.

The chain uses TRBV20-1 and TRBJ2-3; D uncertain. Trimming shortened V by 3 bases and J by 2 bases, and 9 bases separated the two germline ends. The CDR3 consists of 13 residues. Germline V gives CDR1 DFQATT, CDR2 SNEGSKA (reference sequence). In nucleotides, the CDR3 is TGCAGTGCTAGTCGTACTATCACAGATACGCAGTATTTT. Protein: CSASRTITDTQYF.

The CDR3 spells CASMAKIYEQYF. CDR3 nucleotide sequence: TGTGCCAGCATGGCCAAGATCTACGAGCAGTACTTC. The V gene is TRBV2, the J gene TRBJ2-7, with D unclear. Looked up from germline, CDR1 is SNHLY and CDR2 is FYNNEI. The V gene lost 7 bases and the J gene lost 3 bases, with 10 bases spanning the gap. The CDR3 is 12 residues long.

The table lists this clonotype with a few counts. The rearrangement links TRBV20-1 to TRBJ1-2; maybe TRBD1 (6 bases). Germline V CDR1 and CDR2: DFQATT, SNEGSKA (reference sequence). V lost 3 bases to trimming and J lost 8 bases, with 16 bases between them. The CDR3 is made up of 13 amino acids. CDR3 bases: TGCAGTGCTAGGACAGGAACCCTTAGGGGCTACACCTTC. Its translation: CSARTGTLRGYTF.

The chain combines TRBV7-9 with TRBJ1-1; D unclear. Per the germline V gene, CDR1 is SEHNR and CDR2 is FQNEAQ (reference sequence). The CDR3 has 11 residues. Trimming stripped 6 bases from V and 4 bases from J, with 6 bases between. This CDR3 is CASSMGTEAFF. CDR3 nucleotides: TGTGCCAGCAGTATGGGCACTGAAGCTTTCTTT.

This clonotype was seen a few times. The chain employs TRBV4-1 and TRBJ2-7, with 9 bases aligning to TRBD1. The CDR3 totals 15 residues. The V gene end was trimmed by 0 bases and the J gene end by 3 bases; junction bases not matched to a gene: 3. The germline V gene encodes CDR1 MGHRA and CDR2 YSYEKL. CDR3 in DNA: TGCGCCAGCAGCCAAGAATGGGGACAGGGCTACGAGCAGTACTTC. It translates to CASSQEWGQGYEQYF.

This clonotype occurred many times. CDR3 residues: CASRSGTENPYGYTF. The DNA of the CDR3 is TGTGCCAGCAGGTCCGGGACAGAAAATCCCTATGGCTACACCTTC. V usage is TRBV6-1 and J usage is TRBJ1-2; 7 nucleotides match TRBD1. Germline V gene data show CDR1 as MNHNS and CDR2 as SASEGT. The V segment lost 6 bases and the J segment 4 bases; nucleotides outside the gene matches: 11. The CDR3 runs 15 residues.

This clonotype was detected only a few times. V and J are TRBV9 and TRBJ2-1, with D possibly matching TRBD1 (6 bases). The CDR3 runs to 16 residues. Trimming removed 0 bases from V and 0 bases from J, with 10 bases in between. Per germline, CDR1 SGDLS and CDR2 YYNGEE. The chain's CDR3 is CASSVGGGSSYNEQFF. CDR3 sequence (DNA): TGTGCCAGCAGCGTAGGAGGGGGAAGCTCCTACAATGAGCAGTTCTTC.

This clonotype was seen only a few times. CDR3 sequence reads: CSASSGFNEQFF. The CDR3 nucleotides read TGCAGTGCTAGTTCTGGCTTCAATGAGCAGTTCTTC. The chain has TRBV20-1 and TRBJ2-1, with D unclear. CDR3 length equals 12 residues. Germline CDR1 is DFQATT and CDR2 is SNEGSKA (reference sequence). V lost 3 bases and J 6 bases, leaving 9 bases between the germline ends.

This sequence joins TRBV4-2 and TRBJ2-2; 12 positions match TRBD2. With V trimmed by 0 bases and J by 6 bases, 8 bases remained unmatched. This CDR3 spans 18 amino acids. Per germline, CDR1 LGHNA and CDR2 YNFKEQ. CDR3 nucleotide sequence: TGTGCCAGCAGCCAAGAACTAGCGGGAGGAGTTTCCGCCGGGGAGCTGTTTTTT. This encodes CASSQELAGGVSAGELFF.